The 27 T cell receptor beta chains listed next were all sequenced from one sample in a study of identical twins. TCRdb ran MiXCR on the 5' RACE reads and lists one entry per CDR3 protein. The table lists about 220,000 distinct CDR3 sequences, 7.5% of them singletons. The same data also went into a second study, on yellow fever vaccine responses in identical twins.

Material for sequencing was memory (CD45RO+) T cells sorted from blood. These receptors originate from a young woman in good health.

V usage is TRBV6-2 or TRBV6-3 and J usage is TRBJ2-2; no firm D call. Deletions cut 7 bases from V and 5 bases from J, with 8 bases between. The CDR3 extends over 12 amino acids. Germline CDR1 is MNHEY and CDR2 is SVGEGT. The CDR3 here is CASTSKTGELFF. DNA for the CDR3: TGTGCCAGCACTTCTAAGACCGGGGAGCTGTTTTTT.

The chain combines TRBV6-1 with TRBJ1-2; D is undetermined. The CDR3 loop spans 18 amino acids. The V end lost 6 bases, the J end lost 0 bases, and 23 bases lay between the germline ends. Germline-derived CDR1 and CDR2 are MNHNS and SASEGT. The CDR3 reads CASRPLFGESTSNYGYTF. The CDR3 DNA follows: TGTGCCAGCAGACCTCTGTTTGGAGAGTCGACTTCTAACTATGGCTACACCTTC.

This clonotype was counted between two and nine times. The rearrangement links TRBV7-2 to TRBJ1-1; a possible D gene is TRBD1 (5 bases). V dropped 1 base and J dropped 1 base, with 13 bases sitting between them. Germline values: CDR1 SGHTA, CDR2 FQGNSA. The CDR3 is 16 amino acids. This CDR3 is CASSLGGRKGNTEAFF. Written as DNA, the CDR3 is TGTGCCAGCAGCTTAGGGGGCCGAAAGGGGAACACTGAAGCTTTCTTT.

The V and J genes are TRBV27 and TRBJ2-2; a weak D match, TRBD2 (6 bases). This CDR3 is 16 amino acids long. V lost 5 bases and J 0 bases, leaving 13 bases between the germline ends. Germline lookup yields CDR1 MNHEY and CDR2 SMNVEV (reference sequence). CDR3 sequence (DNA): TGTGCCAGCAGTCAGCTGGGGGGAACGAACACCGGGGAGCTGTTTTTT. It translates to CASSQLGGTNTGELFF.

V is TRBV21-1 and J is TRBJ2-7; the tabulated D call, TRBD1, remains unverified against the DNA. TRBV21-1 counts as a pseudogene. The CDR3 extends over 15 amino acids. DNA for the CDR3: TGTGCCAGCAGCGCCCCCGGGCCGGGGGCCTACGAGCAGTACTTC. Protein product: CASSAPGPGAYEQYF.

Many counts were recorded for this clonotype. This rearrangement joins TRBV12-3 or TRBV12-4 to TRBJ2-1; D gene unclear. This CDR3 has 11 amino acids. The V end lost 6 bases, the J end lost 8 bases, and 8 bases lay between the germline ends. The CDR3 region is CASSKTHEQFF. The CDR3 region has the DNA TGTGCCAGCAGCAAGACCCATGAGCAGTTCTTC.

This clonotype was detected a few times. V and J are TRBV5-6 and TRBJ2-2; TRBD1 might be the D (7 bases). Between the trimmed V and J ends, which lost 0 bases and 4 bases, there was a span of 10 bases. This CDR3 has 15 residues. Germline lookup yields CDR1 SGHDT and CDR2 YYEEEE. This CDR3 is CASSLVRGVTGELFF. The CDR3 coding sequence is TGTGCCAGCAGCTTGGTCAGGGGGGTCACCGGGGAGCTGTTTTTT.

This clonotype has a count of ten or more. The chain links TRBV5-1 to TRBJ2-2; D perhaps matches TRBD1 (6 bases). Germline values: CDR1 SGHRS, CDR2 YFSETQ. CDR3 size: 15 residues. Trimming cost V 4 bases and J 0 bases, with 10 bases left between them. CDR3 nucleotide sequence: TGCGCCAGCAGCCCCGGGACATCGAACACCGGGGAGCTGTTTTTT. Residues: CASSPGTSNTGELFF.

A few counts support this clonotype. V gene TRBV4-1 combines with J gene TRBJ2-7; 9 nucleotides align to TRBD2. The CDR3 contains 14 residues. The germline V gene has CDR1 MGHRA and CDR2 YSYEKL. J gave up 6 bases and V 4 bases, and 7 bases lay outside the gene matches. The CDR3, as DNA: TGCGCCAGCAGCCCCGGGACTAGCCGTCTCGAGCAGTACTTC. Its translation: CASSPGTSRLEQYF.

This clonotype was recorded at least ten times. The V gene is TRBV28, the J gene TRBJ2-2; 7 bases map to TRBD1. The CDR3 has 13 amino acids. CDR1 and CDR2 (germline): MDHEN, SYDVKM. Trimming removed 3 bases from V and 6 bases from J; junction bases left unmatched: 1. CDR3 coding DNA: TGTGCCAGCAGTTTCGACAGGGCCGGGGAGCTGTTTTTT. Translation: CASSFDRAGELFF.

The chain is built from TRBV4-3 and TRBJ2-6; a possible D gene is TRBD1 (5 bases). V lost 3 bases, J lost 3 bases, and 18 bases lay in between. The CDR3 totals 18 residues. Germline V gene data show CDR1 as LGHNA and CDR2 as YSLEER. In nucleotides, the CDR3 is TGCGCCAGCAGCCACGCAACAGGTGCTTTGGGTGGGGCCAACGTCCTGACTTTC. This encodes CASSHATGALGGANVLTF.

The chain joins TRBV5-1 to TRBJ2-5; no clear D gene. V was pared by 2 bases and J by 5 bases, with 7 bases between. The CDR3 length is 12 residues. From germline, CDR1 is SGHRS and CDR2 YFSETQ. CDR3 sequence reads: CASSFPGETQYF. The CDR3 nucleotides are TGCGCCAGCAGCTTTCCTGGGGAGACCCAGTACTTC. Complete variable domain (other parts from reference TRBV5-1 and TRBJ2-5): KAGVTQTPRYLIKTRGQQVTLSCSPISGHRSVSWYQQTPGQGLQFLFEYFSETQRNKGNFPGRFSGRQFSNSRSEMNVSTLELGDSALYLCASSFPGETQYFGPGTRLLVL.

This clonotype was observed at least ten times. The chain combines TRBV29-1 with TRBJ2-7; D is possibly TRBD2 (5 bases). Germline CDR1 SQVTM, CDR2 ANQGSEA. The V end lost 6 bases, the J end lost 6 bases, and 12 bases lay between the germline ends. The CDR3 totals 11 residues. The CDR3 DNA follows: TGCAGCGTGGGCGGGCTCGGCGAGCAGTACTTC. Amino acids: CSVGGLGEQYF.

This clonotype has only a few counts. V gene TRBV6-1 combines with J gene TRBJ2-5; 7 bases fit TRBD2. The junction had 1 base not matched to a gene; V was cut back by 1 base and J by 2 bases. The germline V gene has CDR1 MNHNS and CDR2 SASEGT. The CDR3 extends over 14 amino acids. The CDR3 bases are TGTGCCAGCAGTGAAGGGGGGGGTCAAGAGACCCAGTACTTC. It codes for CASSEGGGQETQYF.

This clonotype came up a few times. The chain couples TRBV20-1 to TRBJ2-7, with 7 bases matching TRBD1. This CDR3 is built from 13 residues. V dropped 7 bases and J dropped 2; count of bases not matched to a gene: 8. Germline loops: CDR1 DFQATT, CDR2 SNEGSKA (reference sequence). In nucleotides, the CDR3 is TGCAGTGTCAGGGGGACGGTGACCTACGAGCAGTACTTC. It yields the protein CSVRGTVTYEQYF.

This clonotype was observed a handful of times. V usage is TRBV5-6 and J usage is TRBJ1-3, with D possibly matching TRBD1 (6 bases). Germline V CDR1 and CDR2: SGHDT, YYEEEE. V was cut by 2 bases and J by 3 bases, with 12 bases left in between. CDR3 length: 15 residues. CDR3 residues: CASSFTGIVGNTIYF. CDR3 sequence (DNA): TGTGCCAGCAGCTTCACAGGGATAGTTGGAAACACCATATATTTT.

This clonotype has ten or more counts. The chain is built from TRBV7-9 and TRBJ1-5, with D perhaps TRBD1 (5 bases). CDR1 and CDR2 from the germline V gene are SEHNR and FQNEAQ (reference sequence). Deletions cut 5 bases from V and 6 bases from J, with 8 bases between. The CDR3 extends over 12 amino acids. The CDR3 region is CASSLDSQPQHF. CDR3 DNA: TGTGCCAGCAGCCTCGACAGTCAGCCCCAGCATTTT.

The CDR3 loop is CASTSGSGGEKLFF. CDR3 nucleotide sequence: TGTGCCAGCACCTCAGGGTCCGGAGGGGAAAAACTGTTTTTT. The rearrangement joins TRBV6-4 to TRBJ1-4; D is perhaps TRBD1 (5 bases). Germline V gives CDR1 MRHNA, CDR2 SNTAGT. The CDR3 runs 14 residues. V was clipped by 7 bases and J by 8 bases, with 17 bases between them.

The genes are TRBV2 and TRBJ2-3; 10 bases align to TRBD2. J was trimmed by 3 bases and V by 10 bases; bases with no gene match: 7. CDR3 size: 14 residues. The germline V gene encodes CDR1 SNHLY and CDR2 FYNNEI. In nucleotides, the CDR3 is TGTGCCACAAAGCGGGGGGGCAGTACAGATACGCAGTATTTT. Translated, it gives CATKRGGSTDTQYF.

This clonotype came up a few times. This chain joins TRBV11-2 and TRBJ1-2; D remains ambiguous. V was pared by 6 bases and J by 4 bases, with 18 bases between. The CDR3 runs 15 residues. Germline CDR1 SGHAT, CDR2 FQNNGV. The CDR3 nucleotides read TGTGCCAGCAGTCCGGGCGGAAATAATTTCTATGGCTACACCTTC. Amino acid sequence: CASSPGGNNFYGYTF. Drawing the rest from reference TRBV11-2 and TRBJ1-2, the complete variable domain is EAGVAQSPRYKIIEKRQSVAFWCNPISGHATLYWYQQILGQGPKLLIQFQNNGVVDDSQLPKDRFSAERLKGVDSTLKIQPAKLEDSAVYLCASSPGGNNFYGYTFGSGTRLTVV.

V and J are TRBV5-1 and TRBJ2-3; D perhaps matches TRBD2 (6 bases). Germline V gene data show CDR1 as SGHRS and CDR2 as YFSETQ. Trimming removed 2 bases from V and 5 bases from J, with 21 bases in between. The CDR3 extends over 17 amino acids. The CDR3 is CASSFERAGRLVDTQYF. The DNA for the CDR3 is TGCGCCAGCAGCTTCGAAAGAGCGGGCCGGCTCGTAGATACGCAGTATTTT.

This clonotype was observed a handful of times. The CDR3 loop reads CSASSKREQYF. CDR3 nucleotide sequence: TGCAGTGCTTCTTCAAAGCGGGAGCAGTACTTC. The chain uses TRBV20-1 and TRBJ2-7, with a weak D call TRBD2 (5 bases). CDR1 is DFQATT, CDR2 SNEGSKA, per germline (reference sequence). The CDR3 runs to 11 residues. Trimming stripped 5 bases from V and 7 bases from J, with 12 bases between.

The chain combines TRBV7-3 with TRBJ1-1; 7 bases match TRBD1. With V trimmed by 4 bases and J by 6 bases, 5 bases remained unmatched. CDR1 and CDR2 from the germline V gene are SGHTA and FQGTGA. The CDR3 spans 13 residues. The CDR3 reads CASSYRQGAEAFF. Here the CDR3 DNA reads TGTGCCAGCAGCTACCGACAGGGCGCTGAAGCTTTCTTT.

This clonotype was observed a handful of times. V and J are TRBV7-3 and TRBJ2-2; D is undetermined. The CDR3 has 14 amino acids. V lost 4 bases and J lost 0, with 6 bases in between. Germline V gives CDR1 SGHTA, CDR2 FQGTGA. The CDR3 coding sequence is TGTGCCAGCAGCTCTTACGCGAACACCGGGGAGCTGTTTTTT. Its translation is CASSSYANTGELFF.

This clonotype was seen ten or more times. The CDR3 sequence: CASSQTINTGELFF. CDR3 DNA: TGTGCCAGCAGCCAAACGATAAACACCGGGGAGCTGTTTTTT. This chain uses TRBV3-1 with TRBJ2-2; unclear D gene. V dropped 2 bases and J dropped 2 bases, with 6 bases sitting between them. The length of the CDR3 is 14 residues. From germline, CDR1 is LGHDT and CDR2 YNNKEL (reference sequence). The full variable domain, in which reference TRBV3-1 and TRBJ2-2 provide the parts outside the CDR3, is DTAVSQTPKYLVTQMGNDKSIKCEQNLGHDTMYWYKQDSKKFLKIMFSYNNKELIINETVPNRFSPKSPDKAHLNLHINSLELGDSAVYFCASSQTINTGELFFGEGSRLTVL.

This clonotype has only a few counts. The gene calls are TRBV10-3 and TRBJ2-7, with D possibly being TRBD1 or TRBD2 (5 bases each). The CDR3 has 13 amino acids. V was trimmed by 10 bases and J by 2 bases, leaving 15 bases between them. In germline, CDR1 is ENHRY, CDR2 SYGVKD. CDR3 sequence reads: CATGLGGTYEQYF. The CDR3 DNA reads as TGTGCCACGGGGCTGGGCGGAACCTACGAGCAGTACTTC.

This clonotype appeared a few times. This chain connects TRBV14 to TRBJ2-1; 12 nucleotides align to TRBD2. Trimming at V came to 0 bases and at J to 7 bases, leaving 10 bases not matched to a gene. Per germline, CDR1 SGHDN and CDR2 FVKESK. This CDR3 is built from 18 residues. The CDR3 region is CASSQDVGLAGGRNEQFF. The CDR3 DNA reads TGTGCCAGCAGCCAAGATGTTGGGCTAGCGGGAGGGCGGAATGAGCAGTTCTTC.